These 31 T cell receptor beta chains came from one sample sequenced in a study of blood T cells in healthy people across ages. Through a sample-barcoded 5' primer and a J-beta primer mix, a second PCR was run for about 6 to 11 cycles. TCRdb reprocessed the 5' RACE reads via MiXCR and lists one record per CDR3 protein. The sample carries approximately 1.5 million distinct CDR3 sequences, about 31% recorded once. The sample consisted of blood. The source is a woman younger than 45 in good health.

This clonotype was recorded only once. Germline is not matched at one junction end, which may reflect a read error. This chain joins TRBV12-3 or TRBV12-4 and TRBJ2-3, with D possibly matching TRBD2 (5 bases). The CDR3 is 16 amino acids. The CDR3 is CASSPGSKRNTDAQYF. The CDR3 DNA sequence: TGTGCCAGCAGCCCGGGCAGCAAGCGGAATACAGATGCGCAGTATTTT.

The gene calls are TRBV2 and TRBJ1-1, with TRBD1 matching over 7 bases. J was trimmed by 7 bases and V by 8 bases; bases with no gene match: 4. In germline, CDR1 is SNHLY, CDR2 FYNNEI. The CDR3 has 11 residues. In DNA, the CDR3 is TGTGCCAGCGGAGGGGGCCGTGAAGCTTTCTTT. As protein: CASGGGREAFF.

This clonotype has more than one count but fewer than ten. V is TRBV27 and J is TRBJ2-3, with D possibly being TRBD2 (6 bases). Germline values: CDR1 MNHEY, CDR2 SMNVEV (reference sequence). There are 17 residues in the CDR3. The germline V and J ends were trimmed by 4 bases and 2 bases, with 19 bases remaining between them. CDR3 sequence: CASSSSRRGPFTDTQYF. The CDR3 DNA sequence: TGTGCCAGCAGTTCCAGTAGGAGGGGCCCTTTCACAGATACGCAGTATTTT.

The chain joins TRBV6-6 to TRBJ2-5, with D possibly being TRBD1 (6 bases). Germline CDR1 MNHNY, CDR2 SVGAGI (reference sequence). Trimming took off 7 bases at V and 2 bases at J, with 11 bases between the two ends. This CDR3 contains 13 residues. CDR3 in DNA: TGTGCCAGCAAGGAGACAGGTCAAGAGACCCAGTACTTC. Amino acids: CASKETGQETQYF.

With regard to this clonotype: Being one base from a much bigger clone, this may be a read error. This chain connects TRBV15 to TRBJ2-1; D possibly uses TRBD1 or TRBD2 (5 bases each). The V and J ends lost 7 bases and 10 bases respectively, with 17 bases between them. Germline V lookup: CDR1 LNHNV, CDR2 YYDKDF (reference sequence). CDR3 length: 13 residues. CDR3: CATNRRTSMEQFF. CDR3 in DNA: TGTGCCACCAACAGGAGGACCTCCATGGAGCAGTTCTTC.

Remarks on this clonotype: The junction does not match germline at one end; this may be a read error. This sequence joins TRBV7-3 and TRBJ2-1; 7 nucleotides line up with TRBD1. The CDR3 consists of 16 residues. Looked up from germline, CDR1 is SGHTA and CDR2 is FQGTGA. The CDR3 here is CVSSRRTGTAYNEQFF. CDR3 in DNA: TGTGTCAGCAGTCGTAGAACCGGGACAGCCTACAATGAGCAGTTCTTC.

V gene TRBV27 combines with J gene TRBJ2-1, with D uncertain. Trimming removed 0 bases at V and 4 bases at J, with 7 bases between. CDR1 and CDR2 (germline): MNHEY, SMNVEV (reference sequence). CDR3 length: 14 residues. CDR3 sequence: CASSLSFQYNEQFF. Here the CDR3 DNA reads TGTGCCAGCAGTTTATCATTCCAGTACAATGAGCAGTTCTTC.

V is TRBV29-1 and J is TRBJ1-1, with D hard to call. Trimming stripped 8 bases from V and 0 bases from J, with 13 bases between. The CDR3 has 13 amino acids. The V gene's germline CDR1 is SQVTM and CDR2 ANQGSEA. The CDR3 loop reads CSSRGTLNTEAFF. The CDR3 bases are TGCAGCTCCCGAGGCACCCTGAACACTGAAGCTTTCTTT.

This clonotype was recorded many times. This rearrangement joins TRBV27 to TRBJ2-3, with 7 nucleotides matching TRBD2. This CDR3 is built from 18 residues. The V segment lost 6 bases and the J segment 1 base; nucleotides outside the gene matches: 16. CDR1 is MNHEY, CDR2 SMNVEV, per germline (reference sequence). CDR3 sequence reads: CASSPWGGGEGGTDTQYF. In DNA form, the CDR3 reads TGTGCCAGCAGCCCCTGGGGAGGAGGGGAGGGAGGCACAGATACGCAGTATTTT.

In this sample, this clonotype turned up a few times. The gene calls are TRBV20-1 and TRBJ2-1; 14 nucleotides line up with TRBD2. The J segment lost 4 bases and the V segment lost 6 bases, leaving 8 bases of the junction unmatched. Germline-derived CDR1 and CDR2 are DFQATT and SNEGSKA (reference sequence). The CDR3 covers 16 residues. CDR3 sequence: CSASGLAGAYYNEQFF. The CDR3 nucleotides are TGCAGTGCCTCGGGACTAGCGGGGGCCTATTACAATGAGCAGTTCTTC.

The count of this clonotype is one. This CDR3 reads CASSQGQVSNEQFF. In DNA form, the CDR3 reads TGTGCCAGCTCCCAGGGACAGGTGAGCAATGAGCAGTTCTTC. This chain joins TRBV19 and TRBJ2-1; 8 bases align to TRBD1. J was trimmed by 6 bases and V by 9 bases; bases with no gene match: 10. Germline V gene lookup returns CDR1 LNHDA and CDR2 SQIVND (reference sequence). The CDR3 covers 14 residues.

The chain has TRBV3-1 and TRBJ2-1; 8 nucleotides align to TRBD2. The CDR3 is 16 residues long. Trimming removed 4 bases from V and 2 bases from J; junction bases left unmatched: 7. Germline CDR1 reads LGHDT; CDR2 reads YNNKEL (reference sequence). CDR3 in amino acids: CASSRTPGGAYNEQFF. The CDR3 bases are TGTGCCAGCAGCCGAACCCCCGGGGGGGCCTACAATGAGCAGTTCTTC.

This chain connects TRBV2 to TRBJ1-1; possible D gene TRBD1, 5 bases. CDR1 SNHLY and CDR2 FYNNEI come from the germline V gene. The CDR3 is 14 amino acids. V lost 6 bases, J lost 0 bases, and 11 bases lay in between. In DNA form, the CDR3 reads TGTGCCAGCAGCAAGGGACCGCTGAACACTGAAGCTTTCTTT. Protein product: CASSKGPLNTEAFF.

The gene calls are TRBV20-1 and TRBJ2-6; D remains unclear. V lost 0 bases and J lost 2, with 8 bases in between. This CDR3 is 15 amino acids long. The germline V gene encodes CDR1 DFQATT and CDR2 SNEGSKA (reference sequence). Written as DNA, the CDR3 is TGCAGTGCTAGAGATCAAACAGCTGGGGCCAACGTCCTGACTTTC. Its protein product is CSARDQTAGANVLTF.

A few counts support this clonotype. The chain joins TRBV7-9 to TRBJ2-1, with D hard to call. CDR1 and CDR2 (germline): SEHNR, FQNEAQ (reference sequence). There are 15 residues in the CDR3. The ends were cut back, 0 bases at V and 4 bases at J, with 10 bases in the middle. The DNA of the CDR3 is TGTGCCAGCAGCTTAGCCAGCCTGACGTACAATGAGCAGTTCTTC. Protein product: CASSLASLTYNEQFF.

Of note for this clonotype: One end of the junction fails to match germline, which may point to a read error. The rearrangement uses TRBV12-3 or TRBV12-4 and TRBJ2-6; D may be TRBD1 (5 bases). The CDR3 is 15 amino acids. CDR3 sequence: CASSFFLSGANVRTF. CDR3 DNA sequence: TGTGCCAGCAGTTTTTTCCTCTCTGGGGCCAACGTCCGGACTTTC.

J is TRBJ2-1 and V is TRBV30; maybe TRBD2 (5 bases). Germline CDR1 is GTSNPN and CDR2 is SVGIG (reference sequence). V was trimmed by 3 bases and J by 11 bases, leaving 17 bases between them. The CDR3 is 13 residues long. In DNA form, the CDR3 reads TGTGCCTGGAGAGCTGTCGGGATGACGCAGCAGTTCTTC. The encoded protein is CAWRAVGMTQQFF.

The table lists this clonotype with a few counts. The chain couples TRBV5-6 to TRBJ1-2; D call uncertain. CDR1 is SGHDT and CDR2 is YYEEEE in the germline V gene. The CDR3 loop spans 13 amino acids. Trimming removed 3 bases from V and 3 bases from J, with 9 bases in between. The CDR3 nucleotides are TGTGCCAGCAGCTCGTGGGCCCACTATGGCTACACCTTC. Translation gives CASSSWAHYGYTF. The full variable domain, completed using reference TRBV5-6 and TRBJ1-2, is DAGVTQSPTHLIKTRGQQVTLRCSPKSGHDTVSWYQQALGQGPQFIFQYYEEEERQRGNFPDRFSGHQFPNYSSELNVNALLLGDSALYLCASSSWAHYGYTFGSGTRLTVV.

This clonotype was picked up a small number of times. The chain combines TRBV5-1 with TRBJ1-5; no definite D call. There are 15 residues in the CDR3. Per germline, CDR1 SGHRS and CDR2 YFSETQ. V was cut by 0 bases and J by 2 bases, with 9 bases left in between. CDR3 in DNA: TGCGCCAGCAGCTTGGGAGTCGGGGGCAATCAGCCCCAGCATTTT. Translation: CASSLGVGGNQPQHF.

The chain combines TRBV6-2 or TRBV6-3 with TRBJ1-5; no reliable D call. Germline V gene data show CDR1 as MNHEY and CDR2 as SVGEGT. The CDR3 has 14 residues. The V and J ends lost 5 bases and 4 bases respectively, with 12 bases between them. CDR3 loop: CASSPFAKNQPQHF. The CDR3 DNA reads as TGTGCCAGCAGTCCCTTTGCGAAAAATCAGCCCCAGCATTTT.

The genes are TRBV3-1 and TRBJ2-1; the match to TRBD2 covers 15 bases. TRBJ2-7 matches the DNA end more closely, so the J call is doubtful. The CDR3 extends over 21 amino acids. CDR1 LGHDT and CDR2 YNNKEL come from the germline V gene (reference sequence). The CDR3 nucleotides read TGTGCCAGCAGCCAAGCCGTCTTAGCGGGGGGGACTAGCGGGAGGAGGAATGAGCAGTACTTC. Its translation is CASSQAVLAGGTSGRRNEQYF.

The chain recombines TRBV28 with TRBJ2-3, with D perhaps assigned TRBD1 or TRBD2 (5 bases each). With 4 bases removed from V and 0 bases from J, the gap between germline ends came to 14 bases. Germline loops: CDR1 MDHEN, CDR2 SYDVKM. The CDR3 has 16 residues. CDR3 loop: CASSSPGGPSTDTQYF. In DNA, the CDR3 is TGTGCCAGCAGTTCTCCTGGGGGACCAAGCACAGATACGCAGTATTTT.

V is TRBV3-1 and J is TRBJ1-5, with 10 nucleotides matching TRBD1. CDR1 and CDR2 (germline): LGHDT, YNNKEL (reference sequence). With 3 bases clipped from V and 6 bases from J, the junction kept 5 bases outside the gene matches. The CDR3 sequence is 15 residues long. CDR3 nucleotide sequence: TGTGCCAGCAGCCAGACAGGGGGCCCGGGTCAGCCCCAGCATTTT. Translation: CASSQTGGPGQPQHF.

This clonotype occurred a few times. The J gene is TRBJ2-6, the V gene TRBV20-1; no firm D call. V was pared by 2 bases and J by 0 bases, with 8 bases between. CDR1 is DFQATT, CDR2 SNEGSKA, per germline (reference sequence). The CDR3 spans 15 residues. The CDR3 is CSARRASSGANVLTF. In DNA, the CDR3 is TGCAGTGCTAGAAGGGCGAGCTCTGGGGCCAACGTCCTGACTTTC.

Only a few counts were recorded for this clonotype. This sequence joins TRBV29-1 and TRBJ2-2; 12 bases align to TRBD2. The V and J ends lost 4 bases and 4 bases, in that order; junction bases with no gene match: 7. Germline assignment: CDR1 SQVTM and CDR2 ANQGSEA. The CDR3 is made up of 16 amino acids. The chain's CDR3 is CSVVPSSGRATGELFF. In nucleotides, the CDR3 is TGCAGCGTTGTTCCTTCTAGCGGGAGGGCCACCGGGGAGCTGTTTTTT.

This rearrangement joins TRBV12-3 or TRBV12-4 to TRBJ2-7; 11 bases are shared with TRBD2. The assigned J gene may be wrong: the sequence end matches TRBJ2-5 better. The CDR3 runs to 16 residues. The CDR3 spells CASSPSGGLSGLTQYF. As DNA, the CDR3 is TGTGCCAGCTCCCCTAGCGGGGGGCTGTCCGGGTTGACCCAGTACTTC.

The V and J genes are TRBV4-1 and TRBJ2-1; D is uncertain. This CDR3 contains 19 residues. V gave up 2 bases and J gave up 0 bases, with 20 bases separating them. Germline CDR1 MGHRA, CDR2 YSYEKL. The CDR3 DNA reads as TGCGCCAGCAGCCAACGGTTCTTTCAGGTTCACAGCTCCTACAATGAGCAGTTCTTC. This codes for CASSQRFFQVHSSYNEQFF.

This clonotype was detected a few times. The gene calls are TRBV6-4 and TRBJ2-5; D gene uncertain. The CDR3 covers 12 residues. Trimming removed 9 bases at V and 3 bases at J, with 11 bases between. Germline CDR1 MRHNA, CDR2 SNTAGT. The CDR3 DNA sequence: TGTGCCAGACCCCACAACGAAGAGACCCAGTACTTC. Translation gives CARPHNEETQYF.

This clonotype has only a few counts. The chain employs TRBV30 and TRBJ2-7, with D possibly being TRBD1 or TRBD2 (6 bases each). There are 14 residues in the CDR3. V was shortened by 1 base and J by 4 bases, with 14 bases between the two germline ends. Germline V gene sequence: CDR1 GTSNPN, CDR2 SVGIG (reference sequence). The CDR3 DNA is TGTGCCTGGAGTGGGGGGGCGGGGAGGTACGAGCAGTACTTC. This codes for CAWSGGAGRYEQYF.

Note on this clonotype: Germline is not matched at one junction end, which may reflect a read error. The genes are TRBV9 and TRBJ2-5; 7 bases agree with TRBD2. The CDR3 totals 15 residues. Germline lookup yields CDR1 SGDLS and CDR2 YYNGEE. The CDR3 loop reads CAGSGGSTLQETQYF. The CDR3 DNA is TGTGCCGGCAGCGGCGGGAGCACTCTCCAAGAGACCCAGTACTTC.

The chain couples TRBV6-1 to TRBJ2-2; 11 bases are shared with TRBD2. The CDR3 sequence is 16 residues long. V lost 1 base to trimming and J lost 6 bases; unmatched junction nucleotides: 4. Germline CDR1 reads MNHNS; CDR2 reads SASEGT. The CDR3 DNA reads as TGTGCCAGCAGTGAAGTCCTACTAGCGGGGGCCGGGGAGCTGTTTTTT. Amino acid sequence: CASSEVLLAGAGELFF.